Listed here are 32 T cell receptor beta chains from one sample, sequenced in a study of T cell responses to AZD1222 COVID-19 vaccine (dated by TCRdb to about 2021). In light of the paper, this sample's time point label describes: about 28 days (+/-7) after the second vaccine dose. Libraries were built with the immunoSEQ multiplex PCR assay. Held by TCRdb, this immuneACCESS table contains in-frame sequences only and omits some clones. Under half of the omission traces to an unresolved V gene where checked; the cause of the rest is unknown. Across this sample there are fewer than 130,000 clones, with 85% to 90% seen only once. The ten largest clones take up about 16% of the sample. The sequences come from peripheral blood, collected 28 days after the second AZD1222 dose. The receptors were gathered from an adult who received the AZD1222 COVID-19 vaccine.

This chain joins TRBV13 and TRBJ2-2, with 7 nucleotides matching TRBD2. Trimming took 2 bases from V and 6 from J; bases not matched to a gene: 3. The germline V gene has CDR1 PRHDT and CDR2 FYEKMQ (reference sequence). The CDR3 is 14 residues long. This CDR3 reads CASSLSGEAGELFF. The CDR3 region has the DNA TGTGCCAGCAGCTTAAGCGGGGAAGCCGGGGAGCTGTTTTTT. Full variable domain (remainder filled in from reference TRBV13 and TRBJ2-2): AAGVIQSPRHLIKEKRETATLKCYPIPRHDTVYWYQQGPGQDPQFLISFYEKMQSDKGSIPDRFSAQQFSDYHSELNMSSLELGDSALYFCASSLSGEAGELFFGEGSRLTVL.

The rearrangement links TRBV5-8 to TRBJ1-1; no firm D call. Looked up from germline, CDR1 is SGHTS and CDR2 is YDEGEE. This CDR3 has 14 amino acids. V gave up 5 bases and J gave up 2 bases, with 13 bases separating them. The CDR3 loop is CASRRARRNTEAFF. CDR3 bases: TGTGCCAGCAGGAGGGCCAGGAGAAACACTGAAGCTTTCTTT. The full variable domain, rest sourced from reference TRBV5-8 and TRBJ1-1, is EAGVTQSPTHLIKTRGQQATLRCSPISGHTSVYWYQQALGLGLQFLLWYDEGEERNRGNFPPRFSGRQFPNYSSELNVNALELEDSALYLCASRRARRNTEAFFGQGTRLTVV.

The chain uses TRBV19 and TRBJ2-6; the D gene is possibly TRBD1 (5 bases). V lost 5 bases to trimming and J lost 0 bases, with 20 bases between them. CDR3 length: 19 amino acids. CDR1 is LNHDA, CDR2 SQIVND, per germline (reference sequence). The CDR3 DNA follows: TGTGCCAGTAGTTACTTTCACGCAGGGCGAAACTCTGGGGCCAACGTCCTGACTTTC. Translated: CASSYFHAGRNSGANVLTF.

The DNA of the CDR3 is TGTGCCAGCAGCCTAGGGACTAGCGGGAGTGGAGATACGCAGTATTTT. Its protein product is CASSLGTSGSGDTQYF. This chain joins TRBV5-4 and TRBJ2-3; 14 nucleotides line up with TRBD2. Germline CDR1 and CDR2: SGHNT and YYREEE (reference sequence). J gave up 5 bases and V 4 bases, and 6 bases lay outside the gene matches. This CDR3 contains 16 residues.

The chain employs TRBV29-1 and TRBJ1-2; no clear D. The length of the CDR3 is 14 residues. Germline values: CDR1 SQVTM, CDR2 ANQGSEA. V lost 0 bases, J lost 6 bases, and 14 bases lay in between. The CDR3 DNA follows: TGCAGCGTTGAAGACTCGGCAACCTCCAATGGCTACACCTTC. Protein: CSVEDSATSNGYTF.

The chain has TRBV28 and TRBJ1-6; D gene ambiguous. Germline V gene sequence: CDR1 MDHEN, CDR2 SYDVKM. The CDR3 runs to 15 residues. The V gene lost 8 bases and the J gene lost 5 bases, with 16 bases spanning the gap. The CDR3, as DNA: TGTGCCAGCTTTTCCGTAGGGCAGAATAATTCACCCCTCCACTTT. Protein product: CASFSVGQNNSPLHF.

The chain links TRBV10-2 to TRBJ2-1; 8 bases fit TRBD2. This CDR3 comprises 16 residues. Germline trimming cut 5 bases from V and 0 bases from J; bases unmatched to any gene: 6. CDR1 WSHSY and CDR2 SAAADI come from the germline V gene. This CDR3 reads CASSRTSLASYNEQFF. The DNA for the CDR3 is TGCGCCAGCAGTAGGACTAGCCTTGCCTCCTACAATGAGCAGTTCTTC.

J is TRBJ2-6 and V is TRBV7-3, with a weak D call TRBD1 (5 bases). The CDR3 totals 15 residues. Between the trimmed V and J ends, which lost 5 bases and 1 base, there was a span of 9 bases. Germline V CDR1 and CDR2: SGHTA, FQGTGA. The CDR3 loop is CASSTQGSGANVLTF. For the CDR3, the DNA is TGTGCCAGCAGCACTCAGGGTTCTGGGGCCAACGTCCTGACTTTC.

The J gene is TRBJ1-1, the V gene TRBV6-5; D gene ambiguous. The CDR3 totals 16 residues. V was cut by 4 bases and J by 8 bases, with 23 bases left in between. Germline assignment: CDR1 MNHEY and CDR2 SVGAGI. CDR3 region: CASSSYGRASTHEAFF. In DNA, the CDR3 is TGTGCCAGCAGTTCCTACGGGAGGGCTTCAACCCACGAAGCTTTCTTT.

CDR3 in amino acids: CASSPVGGDSYEQYF. In DNA, the CDR3 is TGTGCCAGCAGCCCGGTGGGGGGGGACTCCTACGAGCAGTACTTC. This chain connects TRBV14 to TRBJ2-7, with 7 bases lining up with TRBD2. V was pared by 4 bases and J by 0 bases, with 6 bases of the junction left unmatched. Germline CDR1 reads SGHDN; CDR2 reads FVKESK. This CDR3 contains 15 residues.

The chain is built from TRBV5-4 and TRBJ2-7; the D gene is possibly TRBD2 (6 bases). CDR3 length equals 15 residues. CDR1 is SGHNT, CDR2 YYREEE, per germline (reference sequence). Trimming removed 0 bases at V and 2 bases at J, with 12 bases between. The CDR3 bases are TGTGCCAGCAGCTTGGGCGGCGGGGAAACCTACGAGCAGTACTTC. Its translation is CASSLGGGETYEQYF.

This clone was detected a few times. The chain uses TRBV7-8 and TRBJ2-5, with 13 bases fitting TRBD2. Germline V CDR1 and CDR2: SGHVS, FQNEAQ. The CDR3 has 17 residues. With V trimmed by 5 bases and J by 4 bases, 10 bases remained unmatched. The CDR3 region is CASSPNGLAGVVETQYF. CDR3 sequence (DNA): TGTGCCAGCAGCCCCAACGGACTAGCGGGAGTGGTAGAGACCCAGTACTTC.

This chain joins TRBV20-1 and TRBJ2-5; maybe TRBD2 (5 bases). The CDR3 loop spans 11 amino acids. CDR1 is DFQATT, CDR2 SNEGSKA, per germline (reference sequence). Trimming took off 5 bases at V and 5 bases at J, with 9 bases between the two ends. The CDR3 protein is CSAPRGETQYF. The CDR3 region has the DNA TGCAGTGCTCCACGCGGGGAGACCCAGTACTTC.

The rearrangement links TRBV10-3 to TRBJ2-7, with a weak D call TRBD1 (5 bases). CDR1 and CDR2 from the germline V gene are ENHRY and SYGVKD. CDR3 length: 14 residues. Deletions cut 6 bases from V and 2 bases from J, with 14 bases between. The CDR3 DNA is TGTGCCATCAGCCCCGACAGTAATCCCTACGAGCAGTACTTC. It codes for CAISPDSNPYEQYF.

V usage is TRBV5-1 and J usage is TRBJ1-1; D is uncertain. CDR1 and CDR2 (germline): SGHRS, YFSETQ. The CDR3 loop spans 12 amino acids. The ends were cut back, 3 bases at V and 4 bases at J, with 7 bases in the middle. The CDR3 reads CASSSGRTEAFF. As DNA, the CDR3 is TGCGCCAGCAGCTCCGGACGCACTGAAGCTTTCTTT.

This chain uses TRBV6-5 with TRBJ2-7; 10 nucleotides align to TRBD1. J was trimmed by 9 bases and V by 6 bases; bases with no gene match: 5. The CDR3 consists of 12 residues. The V gene's germline CDR1 is MNHEY and CDR2 SVGAGI. Here the CDR3 reads CASRWDRGGQYF. Written as DNA, the CDR3 is TGTGCCAGCAGGTGGGACAGGGGTGGGCAGTACTTC.

The chain recombines TRBV3-1 (or the pseudogene TRBV3-2) with TRBJ1-6, with no clear D. Trimming removed 0 bases from V and 2 bases from J, with 8 bases in between. CDR3 length equals 16 residues. CDR1 and CDR2 (germline): LGHDT, YNNKEL (reference sequence). CDR3 residues: CASSQDLAPYNSPLHF. The CDR3 region has the DNA TGTGCCAGCAGCCAAGATTTGGCGCCCTATAATTCACCCCTCCACTTT.

The gene calls are TRBV3-1 (or the pseudogene TRBV3-2) and TRBJ2-1; 7 positions match TRBD2. With V trimmed by 1 base and J by 6 bases, 3 bases remained unmatched. The CDR3 runs 14 residues. Per the germline V gene, CDR1 is LGHDT and CDR2 is YNNKEL (reference sequence). CDR3: CASSQGGSGNEQFF. CDR3 nucleotide sequence: TGTGCCAGCAGCCAAGGCGGGAGCGGCAATGAGCAGTTCTTC.

The chain links TRBV5-1 to TRBJ1-1; 9 bases match TRBD1. The germline V gene encodes CDR1 SGHRS and CDR2 YFSETQ. The CDR3 contains 14 residues. The J segment lost 6 bases and the V segment lost 6 bases, leaving 9 bases of the junction unmatched. CDR3 nucleotide sequence: TGCGCCAGCACCATAGGGACAGGGACGGCTGAAGCTTTCTTT. Translating gives CASTIGTGTAEAFF.

This CDR3 reads CASTSQSGLGYGYTF. Here the CDR3 DNA reads TGTGCCAGCACCTCGCAGTCGGGTCTTGGCTATGGCTACACCTTC. The genes are TRBV6-5 and TRBJ1-2; D is uncertain. Germline V gene sequence: CDR1 MNHEY, CDR2 SVGAGI. This CDR3 spans 15 amino acids. V was trimmed by 7 bases and J by 4 bases, leaving 19 bases between them.

The chain uses TRBV18 and TRBJ2-2; D unclear. Germline V gene data show CDR1 as KGHSH and CDR2 as LQKENI. The V and J ends lost 3 bases and 6 bases respectively, with 11 bases between them. This CDR3 comprises 14 residues. CDR3: CASSPFRSPGELFF. The CDR3 nucleotides read TGTGCCAGCTCACCCTTCCGATCTCCCGGGGAGCTGTTTTTT.

This clone was observed once. The chain carries TRBV19 and TRBJ1-5; weak D call: TRBD1 (6 bases). The germline V gene has CDR1 LNHDA and CDR2 SQIVND (reference sequence). The length of the CDR3 is 15 residues. The ends were cut back, 7 bases at V and 2 bases at J, with 15 bases in the middle. The CDR3 bases are TGTGCCAGTACTCTGGGGGGCTTGGGCAATCAGCCCCAGCATTTT. This gives the protein CASTLGGLGNQPQHF.

The CDR3 spells CASSVSPRTGQDSPLHF. CDR3 coding DNA: TGTGCCAGCAGTGTCTCCCCCAGGACAGGGCAGGATTCACCCCTCCACTTT. The chain recombines TRBV6-1 with TRBJ1-6, with 8 nucleotides matching TRBD1. The CDR3 runs to 17 residues. The V and J ends lost 4 bases and 8 bases, in that order; junction bases with no gene match: 13. Germline lookup yields CDR1 MNHNS and CDR2 SASEGT.

J is TRBJ2-2 and V is TRBV7-9; no clear D gene. CDR3 length: 15 residues. V was clipped by 1 base and J by 6 bases, with 12 bases between them. Germline V CDR1 and CDR2: SEHNR, FQNEAQ (reference sequence). Here the CDR3 reads CASSLGPLDAGELFF. The CDR3 nucleotides are TGTGCCAGCAGCTTAGGCCCCTTGGACGCCGGGGAGCTGTTTTTT.

This chain links TRBV19 with TRBJ2-1, with no clear D. Germline lookup yields CDR1 LNHDA and CDR2 SQIVND (reference sequence). Trimming cost V 1 base and J 2 bases, with 9 bases left between them. The CDR3 is 15 amino acids. The CDR3 region is CASSIAGSPYNEQFF. The CDR3 nucleotides read TGTGCCAGTAGTATAGCGGGTAGTCCCTACAATGAGCAGTTCTTC.

V and J are TRBV2 and TRBJ1-5; no clear D. CDR1 SNHLY and CDR2 FYNNEI come from the germline V gene. Deletions cut 7 bases from V and 8 bases from J, with 21 bases between. CDR3 size: 15 residues. The CDR3 nucleotides read TGTGCCAGCACCAGAGAATCAGAGAATCAGGAGCCCCAGCATTTT. It codes for CASTRESENQEPQHF.

This chain's CDR3 is CASSVPGGGATEAFF. CDR3 DNA: TGTGCCAGTAGTGTCCCCGGGGGGGGAGCCACTGAAGCTTTCTTT. This chain links TRBV19 with TRBJ1-1; tentatively, D is TRBD1 (5 bases). Trimming removed 5 bases from V and 4 bases from J, with 17 bases in between. CDR3 length: 15 residues. Germline V gives CDR1 LNHDA, CDR2 SQIVND (reference sequence).

A few counts support this clone. The gene calls are TRBV4-1 and TRBJ1-5; D might be TRBD1 (6 bases). This CDR3 region has 14 residues. The germline V and J ends were trimmed by 5 bases and 5 bases, with 13 bases remaining between them. Germline CDR1 is MGHRA and CDR2 is YSYEKL. The CDR3 DNA follows: TGCGCCAGCAGCGCTACAGGGCCCTATCAGCCCCAGCATTTT. It codes for CASSATGPYQPQHF.

The J gene is TRBJ1-1, the V gene TRBV3-1 (or the pseudogene TRBV3-2), with TRBD1 matching 7 bases. The CDR3 has 13 residues. V trimming: 2 bases; J trimming: 5 bases; junction bases outside the gene matches: 2. Germline CDR1 is LGHDT and CDR2 is YNNKEL (reference sequence). The DNA of the CDR3 is TGTGCCAGCAGCCAATCAGGGGGTACTGAAGCTTTCTTT. Protein sequence: CASSQSGGTEAFF.

This clone showed up just once. This chain connects TRBV28 to TRBJ1-4, with D uncertain. V lost 6 bases and J lost 5, with 19 bases in between. CDR3 size: 16 residues. Germline CDR1 MDHEN, CDR2 SYDVKM. Here the CDR3 DNA reads TGTGCCAGCAGCCTTGCGGGCCTGAGGCGAAATGAAAAACTGTTTTTT. The encoded protein is CASSLAGLRRNEKLFF.

The chain carries TRBV19 and TRBJ2-3; the match to TRBD1 covers 8 bases. With V trimmed by 4 bases and J by 1 base, 4 bases remained unmatched. This CDR3 spans 15 amino acids. Looked up from germline, CDR1 is LNHDA and CDR2 is SQIVND (reference sequence). The CDR3 region is CASSTQGARTDTQYF. CDR3 coding DNA: TGTGCCAGTAGTACCCAGGGGGCCCGCACAGATACGCAGTATTTT.

This clone appeared once. This rearrangement joins TRBV5-6 to TRBJ2-7; D remains ambiguous. This CDR3 region has 15 residues. Germline V lookup: CDR1 SGHDT, CDR2 YYEEEE. V shed 1 base and J shed 0 bases, with 11 bases lying between them. CDR3 sequence (DNA): TGTGCCAGCAGCTTGCTCTCTGCCCTCTCCTACGAGCAGTACTTC. It yields the protein CASSLLSALSYEQYF.